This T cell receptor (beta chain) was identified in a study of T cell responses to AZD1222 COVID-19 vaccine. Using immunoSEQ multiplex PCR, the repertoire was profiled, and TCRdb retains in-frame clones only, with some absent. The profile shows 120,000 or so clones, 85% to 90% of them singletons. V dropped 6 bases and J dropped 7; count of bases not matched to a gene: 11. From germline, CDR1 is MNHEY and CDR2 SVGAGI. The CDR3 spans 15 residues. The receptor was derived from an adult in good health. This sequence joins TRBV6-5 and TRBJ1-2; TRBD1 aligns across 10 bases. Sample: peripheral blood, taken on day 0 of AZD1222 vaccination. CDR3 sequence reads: CASRSTGTGVSGYTF. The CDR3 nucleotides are TGTGCCAGCAGATCTACCGGGACAGGGGTTAGTGGCTACACCTTC.